Each of the 2 T cell receptor beta chains below was sequenced from the same sample in a study of spatial heterogeneity in lung cancer. TCRdb analysed the 5' RACE reads with MiXCR anew, one entry per CDR3 protein. The data hold 4,000 or so distinct CDR3 sequences, with roughly 35% observed a single time. Time point defined: sample taken at primary tumor resection. Sequencing of whole RNA from tumor, nontumor lung or frozen PBMC involved no sorting. Sequenced material: PBMCs, taken at surgery. These receptors were taken from a male donor with early-stage non-small cell lung cancer.

On this clonotype: In a library made to pick up alpha chains, this beta chain is a stray read with a size that means little. The rearrangement joins TRBV7-3 to TRBJ2-5; no clear D. Germline V CDR1 and CDR2: SGHTA, FQGTGA. This CDR3 is built from 13 residues. V was cut by 2 bases and J by 2 bases, with 6 bases left in between. The CDR3 DNA reads as TGTGCCAGCAGCTTAGAGAGGCAAGAGACCCAGTACTTC. Amino acids: CASSLERQETQYF. The variable domain in full, completed from reference TRBV7-3 and TRBJ2-5, reads GAGVSQTPSNKVTEKGKYVELRCDPISGHTALYWYRQSLGQGPEFLIYFQGTGAADDSGLPNDRFFAVRPEGSVSTLKIQRTERGDSAVYLCASSLERQETQYFGPGTRLLVL.

As for this clonotype: The library was prepared for alpha chains; this beta chain is a stray read, so its frequency means little. This chain connects TRBV6-2 or TRBV6-3 to TRBJ2-6; no clear D gene. The V and J ends lost 8 bases and 2 bases respectively, with 7 bases between them. This CDR3 is built from 13 residues. Germline V gene lookup returns CDR1 MNHEY and CDR2 SVGEGT. The CDR3 is CASLRAGANVLTF. CDR3 bases: TGTGCCAGCCTCCGGGCTGGGGCCAACGTCCTGACTTTC.